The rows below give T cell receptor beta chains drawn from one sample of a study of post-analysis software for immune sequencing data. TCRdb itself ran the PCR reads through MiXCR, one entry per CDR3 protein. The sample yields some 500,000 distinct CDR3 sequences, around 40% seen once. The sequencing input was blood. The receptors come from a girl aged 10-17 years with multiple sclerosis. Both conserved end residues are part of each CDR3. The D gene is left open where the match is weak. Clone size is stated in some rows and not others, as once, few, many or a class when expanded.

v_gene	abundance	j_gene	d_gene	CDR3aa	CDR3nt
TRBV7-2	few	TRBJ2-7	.	CASSFRQGGPYEQYF	TGTGCCAGCAGCTTTAGACAGGGAGGCCCCTACGAGCAGTACTTC
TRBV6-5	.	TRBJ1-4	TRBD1	CASSRDRDWGKLFF	TGTGCCAGCAGTCGGGACAGGGACTGGGGAAAACTGTTTTTT
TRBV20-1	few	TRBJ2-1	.	CSAKEGSSYNEQFF	TGCAGTGCTAAGGAGGGAAGCTCCTACAATGAGCAGTTCTTC
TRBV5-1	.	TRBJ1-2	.	CASSLGPQDTNYGYTF	TGCGCCAGCAGCTTGGGGCCCCAAGACACTAACTATGGCTACACCTTC
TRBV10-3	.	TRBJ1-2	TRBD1	CAISESRSGTGFYGYTF	TGTGCCATCAGTGAGTCTCGAAGTGGGACAGGGTTCTATGGCTACACCTTC
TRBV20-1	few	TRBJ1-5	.	CSGVRGRQPQHF	TGCAGTGGTGTTAGAGGGCGTCAGCCCCAGCATTTT
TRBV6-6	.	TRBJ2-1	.	CASSYELSGHNEQFF	TGTGCCAGCAGTTACGAGTTGTCAGGCCACAATGAGCAGTTCTTC
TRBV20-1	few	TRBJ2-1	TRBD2	CSASRLAGGPAQFF	TGCAGTGCTAGCCGACTAGCGGGAGGGCCAGCGCAGTTCTTC
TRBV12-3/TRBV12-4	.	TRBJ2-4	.	CASSLGRAKNIQYF	TGTGCCAGCAGTTTGGGTAGGGCCAAAAACATTCAGTACTTC
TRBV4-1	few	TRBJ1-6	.	CASSQAYSPLHF	TGCGCCAGCAGCCAAGCTTACTCACCCCTCCACTTT
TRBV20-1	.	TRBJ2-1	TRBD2	CSATPSRGGYNEQFF	TGCAGTGCCACGCCCTCGCGGGGGGGATACAATGAGCAGTTCTTC
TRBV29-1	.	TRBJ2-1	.	CSAAQGGNPGLEQFF	TGCAGCGCTGCCCAAGGCGGGAATCCCGGCCTTGAGCAGTTCTTC
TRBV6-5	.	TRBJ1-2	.	CASSYSRHREYGYTF	TGTGCCAGCAGTTACTCTCGGCACAGGGAGTATGGCTACACCTTC
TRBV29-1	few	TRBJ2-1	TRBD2	CSASGTSGRAGEQFF	TGCAGCGCCTCCGGGACTAGCGGGAGGGCGGGTGAGCAGTTCTTC
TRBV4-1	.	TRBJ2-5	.	CASSQDLNRGRSVETQYF	TGCGCCAGCAGCCAAGATCTTAATCGAGGGAGGAGTGTAGAGACCCAGTACTTC
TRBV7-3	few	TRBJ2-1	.	CASSSSAEQFF	TGTGCCAGCAGCTCTTCGGCTGAGCAGTTCTTC
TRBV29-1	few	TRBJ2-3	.	CSVEDNREVDTQYF	TGCAGCGTTGAAGATAACAGGGAGGTAGATACGCAGTATTTT
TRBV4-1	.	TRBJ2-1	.	CASSQVVADIYNEQFF	TGCGCCAGCAGCCAAGTGGTAGCGGATATCTACAATGAGCAGTTCTTC
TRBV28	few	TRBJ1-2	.	CASSLLGTNYGYTF	TGTGCCAGCAGCCTACTGGGGACTAACTATGGCTACACCTTC
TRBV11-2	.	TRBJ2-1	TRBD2	CASSLVGVTSLAQPVSYNEQFF	TGTGCCAGCAGCTTAGTCGGCGTGACTAGCTTAGCGCAACCCGTCTCCTACAATGAGCAGTTCTTC
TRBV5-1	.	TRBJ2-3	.	CASSLDRVGTDTQYF	TGCGCCAGCAGCTTGGATAGGGTGGGCACAGATACGCAGTATTTT
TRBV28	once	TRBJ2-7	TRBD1	CASRSGTGVYEQYF	TGTGCCAGCAGGAGCGGGACAGGGGTCTACGAGCAGTACTTC
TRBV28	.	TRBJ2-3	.	CASSEWASSSTDTRYF	TGTGCCAGCAGTGAATGGGCTAGCTCCTCCACAGATACGCGGTATTTT
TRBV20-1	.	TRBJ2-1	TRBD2	CSARRGLEYNEQFF	TGCAGTGCTAGAAGGGGACTAGAATACAATGAGCAGTTCTTC
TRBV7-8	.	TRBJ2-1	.	CASSLGQTLRGSYNEQFF	TGTGCCAGCAGCTTAGGACAGACCTTACGGGGCTCCTACAATGAGCAGTTCTTC
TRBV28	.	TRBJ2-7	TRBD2	CASLRLAGVREQYF	TGTGCCAGCTTAAGACTAGCGGGAGTCCGGGAGCAGTACTTC
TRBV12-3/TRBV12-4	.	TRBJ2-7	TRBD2	CACSLSRLAGEKPYEQYF	TGTGCCTGCAGTTTATCACGACTAGCGGGAGAAAAACCCTACGAGCAGTACTTC
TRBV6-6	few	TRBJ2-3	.	CASRPGEGGTDTQYF	TGTGCCAGCAGACCAGGGGAGGGGGGCACGGATACGCAGTATTTT
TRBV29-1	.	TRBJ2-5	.	CSVAPLQVEETQYF	TGCAGCGTTGCCCCTTTACAGGTTGAAGAGACCCAGTACTTC
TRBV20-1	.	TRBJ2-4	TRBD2	CSASRREAPRKNIQYF	TGCAGTGCTAGTCGGCGGGAGGCCCCAAGGAAAAACATTCAGTACTTC
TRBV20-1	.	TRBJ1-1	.	CSARGPERTEAFF	TGCAGTGCTAGAGGTCCAGAGAGGACTGAAGCTTTCTTT
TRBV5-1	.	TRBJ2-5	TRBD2	CASSKTGTRGETQYF	TGCGCCAGCAGCAAAACCGGGACTAGGGGTGAGACCCAGTACTTC
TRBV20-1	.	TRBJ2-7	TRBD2	CSAEPTSDSYEQYF	TGCAGTGCTGAGCCGACTAGCGACTCCTACGAGCAGTACTTC
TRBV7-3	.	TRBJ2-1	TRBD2	CASSPRGLAGGKGNEQFF	TGTGCCAGCAGCCCCCGGGGACTAGCGGGAGGAAAGGGCAATGAGCAGTTCTTC
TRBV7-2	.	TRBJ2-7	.	CASSSSVYEQYF	TGTGCCAGCAGCTCTAGCGTCTACGAGCAGTACTTC
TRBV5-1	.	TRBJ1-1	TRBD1	CASSKGQENTEAFF	TGCGCCAGCAGCAAGGGACAGGAGAACACTGAAGCTTTCTTT